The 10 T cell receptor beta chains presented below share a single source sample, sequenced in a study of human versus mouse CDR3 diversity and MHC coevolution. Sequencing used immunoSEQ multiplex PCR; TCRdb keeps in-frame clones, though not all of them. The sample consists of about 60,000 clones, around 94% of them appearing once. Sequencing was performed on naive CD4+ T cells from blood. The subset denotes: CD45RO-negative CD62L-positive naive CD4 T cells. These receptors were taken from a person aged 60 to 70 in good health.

The CDR3 DNA reads as TGCGCCAGCAGCTACCAGAGTGTGAGCGCAGATACGCAGTATTTT. Its protein is CASSYQSVSADTQYF. This chain links TRBV5-1 with TRBJ2-3; D remains ambiguous. Germline CDR1 and CDR2: SGHRS and YFSETQ. Trimming left V 3 bases short and J 4 bases short, with 15 bases between. This CDR3 contains 15 residues.

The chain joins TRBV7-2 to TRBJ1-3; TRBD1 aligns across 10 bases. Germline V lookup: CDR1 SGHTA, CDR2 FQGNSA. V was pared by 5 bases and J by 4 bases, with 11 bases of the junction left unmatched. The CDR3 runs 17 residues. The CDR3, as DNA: TGTGCCAGCAGCCAGTATTCTACGGGACAGGGGGGAAACACCATATATTTT. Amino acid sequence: CASSQYSTGQGGNTIYF.

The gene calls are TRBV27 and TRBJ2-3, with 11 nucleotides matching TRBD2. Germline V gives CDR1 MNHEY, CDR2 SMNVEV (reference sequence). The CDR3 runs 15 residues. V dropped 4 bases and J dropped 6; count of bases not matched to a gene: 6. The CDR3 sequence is CASSSAGLAVDTQYF. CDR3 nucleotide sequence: TGTGCCAGCAGTTCGGCGGGACTAGCGGTGGATACGCAGTATTTT.

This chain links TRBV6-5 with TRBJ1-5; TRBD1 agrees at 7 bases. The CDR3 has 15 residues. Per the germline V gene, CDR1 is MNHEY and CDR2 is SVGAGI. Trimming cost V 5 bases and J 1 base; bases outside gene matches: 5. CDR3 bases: TGTGCCAGCAGTGTTACAGGGGTGAGCAATCAGCCCCAGCATTTT. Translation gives CASSVTGVSNQPQHF.

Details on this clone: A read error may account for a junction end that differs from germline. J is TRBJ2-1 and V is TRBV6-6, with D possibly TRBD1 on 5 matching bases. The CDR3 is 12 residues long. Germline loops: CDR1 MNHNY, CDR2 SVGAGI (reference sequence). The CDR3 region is CASGASCNEQFF. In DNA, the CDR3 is TGTGCCAGCGGGGCCTCCTGCAATGAGCAGTTCTTC.

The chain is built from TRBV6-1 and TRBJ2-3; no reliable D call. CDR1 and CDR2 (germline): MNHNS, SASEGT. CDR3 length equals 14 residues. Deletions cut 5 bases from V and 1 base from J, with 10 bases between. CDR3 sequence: CASSTIEGTDTQYF. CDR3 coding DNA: TGTGCCAGCAGTACCATAGAGGGCACAGATACGCAGTATTTT.

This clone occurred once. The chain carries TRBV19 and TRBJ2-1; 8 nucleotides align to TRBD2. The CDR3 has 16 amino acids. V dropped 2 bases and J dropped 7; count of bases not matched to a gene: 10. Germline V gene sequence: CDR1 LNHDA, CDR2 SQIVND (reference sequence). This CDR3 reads CASSILGSGKGNEQFF. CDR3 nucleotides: TGTGCCAGTAGTATATTGGGTAGCGGGAAAGGAAATGAGCAGTTCTTC.

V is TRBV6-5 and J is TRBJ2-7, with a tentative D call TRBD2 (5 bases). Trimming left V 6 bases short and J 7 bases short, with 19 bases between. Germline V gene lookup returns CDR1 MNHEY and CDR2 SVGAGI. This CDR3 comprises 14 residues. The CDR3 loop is CASRPPGMLGEQYF. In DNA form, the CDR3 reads TGTGCCAGCAGACCCCCCGGGATGCTGGGGGAGCAGTACTTC.

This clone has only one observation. The CDR3 coding sequence is TGTGCCAGTAGTTCCCAGGGTTTCAGTCAGCCCCAGCATTTT. Protein product: CASSSQGFSQPQHF. This chain joins TRBV19 and TRBJ1-5; TRBD1 is a possible D gene (5 bases). This CDR3 has 14 residues. Germline V gives CDR1 LNHDA, CDR2 SQIVND (reference sequence). Trimming took 5 bases from V and 6 from J, leaving 14 bases between them.

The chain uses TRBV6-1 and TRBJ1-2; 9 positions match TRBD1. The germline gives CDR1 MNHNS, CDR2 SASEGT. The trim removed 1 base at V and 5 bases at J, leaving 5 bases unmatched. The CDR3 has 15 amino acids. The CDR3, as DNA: TGTGCCAGCAGTGAAGTCGGACAGGGGATGTATGGCTACACCTTC. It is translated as CASSEVGQGMYGYTF.